This TCR beta chain is from a study of T-cell reconstitution after alpha-beta-depleted transplantation in children. Study-level points and caveats: As was reported, about two months after transplant, alpha-beta T cells came from several hundred expanded graft clones. Diversity and T-cell counts at one year after transplant derived mostly from new T cells.

Unique molecular identifiers were incorporated into the prepared TCRbeta library. Each CDR3 protein is one row after TCRdb ran MiXCR on the PCR reads. The table lists around 490,000 distinct CDR3 sequences, over 10% of them singletons. The table lists this clonotype with a few counts. Antigen unknown. The CDR3 is 15 residues long. V gave up 2 bases and J gave up 0 bases; unmatched junction bases: 3. Germline V gene lookup returns CDR1 KGHSH and CDR2 LQKENI. The genes are TRBV18 and TRBJ2-7, with 8 bases lining up with TRBD2. The receptor was isolated from a female patient under 10 years old who had a stem cell transplant for aplastic anemia, so the T cells may come from the graft donor. This specimen consisted of PBMCs, mostly from graft donor cells, obtained 180 days after TCRalphabeta/CD19-depleted stem cell transplant. Written as DNA, the CDR3 is TGTGCCAGCTCACCAGCCGGGACTAGCTCCTACGAGCAGTACTTC. It encodes CASSPAGTSSYEQYF.